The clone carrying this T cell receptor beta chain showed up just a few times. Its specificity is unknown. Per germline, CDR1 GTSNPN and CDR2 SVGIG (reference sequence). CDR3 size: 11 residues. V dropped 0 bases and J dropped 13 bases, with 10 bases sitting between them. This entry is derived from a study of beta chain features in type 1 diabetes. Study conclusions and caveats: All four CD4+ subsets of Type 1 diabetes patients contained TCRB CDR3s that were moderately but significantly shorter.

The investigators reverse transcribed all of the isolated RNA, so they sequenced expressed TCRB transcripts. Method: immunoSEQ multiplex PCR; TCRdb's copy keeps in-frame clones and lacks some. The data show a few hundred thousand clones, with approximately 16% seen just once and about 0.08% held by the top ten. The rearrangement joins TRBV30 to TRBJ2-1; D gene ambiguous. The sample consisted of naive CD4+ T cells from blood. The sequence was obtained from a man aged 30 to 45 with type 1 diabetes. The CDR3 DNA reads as TGTGCCTGGAGTGTACTCGTGGGACAGTTCTTC. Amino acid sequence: CAWSVLVGQFF. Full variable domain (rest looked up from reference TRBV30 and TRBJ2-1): SQTIHQWPATLVQPVGSPLSLECTVEGTSNPNLYWYRQAAGRGLQLLFYSVGIGQISSEVPQNLSASRPQDRQFILSSKKLLLSDSGFYLCAWSVLVGQFFGPGTRLTVL.